The 31 T cell receptor beta chains below all came from one sample that was sequenced in a study of early T cells in non-severe SARS-CoV-2 infection. TCRdb passed the 5' RACE reads through MiXCR, listing each CDR3 protein once. The sample lists under 65,000 distinct CDR3 sequences, 12% occurring once. The sample consisted of whole blood. The receptors come from an adult who was a healthcare worker with PCR-confirmed SARS-CoV-2 infection or an uninfected control (not recorded which).

This clonotype has at least ten counts. The chain combines TRBV7-6 with TRBJ2-5, with 10 bases lining up with TRBD2. V gave up 5 bases and J gave up 2 bases; unmatched junction bases: 11. In germline, CDR1 is SGHVS, CDR2 FNYEAQ. The CDR3 covers 17 residues. CDR3 nucleotides: TGTGCCAGCAGCGAAACAACTAGCGGGGCGCTACAAGAGACCCAGTACTTC. Its protein product is CASSETTSGALQETQYF.

This clonotype was counted a few times. The chain recombines TRBV12-3 or TRBV12-4 with TRBJ2-1, with D possibly being TRBD1 or TRBD2 (5 bases each). The V and J ends lost 4 bases and 6 bases respectively, with 19 bases between them. This CDR3 is 16 amino acids long. The CDR3 nucleotides read TGTGCCAGCAGTTACCCGCCGGGACCTCGCCCCAATGAGCAGTTCTTC. Amino acids: CASSYPPGPRPNEQFF.

This clonotype was observed many times. The rearrangement joins TRBV27 to TRBJ1-4; a weak D match, TRBD1 (5 bases). Trimming stripped 3 bases from V and 5 bases from J, with 10 bases between. Germline V CDR1 and CDR2: MNHEY, SMNVEV (reference sequence). The CDR3 consists of 14 residues. The CDR3 region has the DNA TGTGCCAGCAGTTTCTCGGGGGGAAATGAAAAACTGTTTTTT. As protein: CASSFSGGNEKLFF. Looking up the rest from reference TRBV27 and TRBJ1-4 gives the full variable domain: EAQVTQNPRYLITVTGKKLTVTCSQNMNHEYMSWYRQDPGLGLRQIYYSMNVEVTDKGDVPEGYKVSRKEKRNFPLILESPSPNQTSLYFCASSFSGGNEKLFFGSGTQLSVL.

This clonotype was observed many times. The CDR3 bases are TGTGCCAGCAGTTTAGCGAACCTAGCGGGAGGGCCAGGAAGCACAGATACGCAGTATTTT. As protein: CASSLANLAGGPGSTDTQYF. The chain combines TRBV12-3 or TRBV12-4 with TRBJ2-3; the match to TRBD2 covers 12 bases. Unmatched junction bases numbered 10, after V lost 0 bases and J lost 0 bases. The CDR3 contains 20 residues.

The V and J genes are TRBV20-1 and TRBJ2-7; 9 nucleotides agree with TRBD1. CDR1 and CDR2 (germline): DFQATT, SNEGSKA (reference sequence). CDR3 length equals 16 residues. J lost 5 bases, V lost 0 bases, and 11 bases had no gene match. CDR3 sequence reads: CSARDIPGTGIHEQYF. In DNA, the CDR3 is TGCAGTGCTAGAGATATCCCAGGGACAGGGATCCACGAGCAGTACTTC.

This clonotype showed up many times. This chain joins TRBV7-2 and TRBJ2-3; 9 nucleotides align to TRBD2. This CDR3 is 15 amino acids long. J was trimmed by 6 bases and V by 1 base; bases with no gene match: 5. The germline CDR1 and CDR2 sequences are SGHTA and FQGNSA. In DNA form, the CDR3 reads TGTGCCAGCAGCTTAGGGCTAGCGGGAACTGATACGCAGTATTTT. It translates to CASSLGLAGTDTQYF.

This clonotype was detected a few times. The V and J genes are TRBV5-4 and TRBJ1-4; a possible D gene is TRBD1 (6 bases). Trimming took 4 bases from V and 6 from J, leaving 10 bases between them. The length of the CDR3 is 13 residues. Germline V gene data show CDR1 as SGHNT and CDR2 as YYREEE (reference sequence). Written as DNA, the CDR3 is TGTGCCAGCAGCGGGAGACAGGATGAAAAACTGTTTTTT. Its protein product is CASSGRQDEKLFF.

This clonotype was recorded at least ten times. The chain employs TRBV11-1 and TRBJ2-3; 14 nucleotides agree with TRBD2. The CDR3 totals 17 residues. The V gene's germline CDR1 is SGHAT and CDR2 FQDESV (reference sequence). Trimming took 3 bases from V and 6 from J; bases not matched to a gene: 8. The CDR3 protein is CASSFTPGLAGADTQYF. The CDR3 DNA reads TGTGCCAGCAGCTTTACTCCGGGACTAGCGGGGGCGGATACGCAGTATTTT. The full variable domain, its missing parts supplied by reference TRBV11-1 and TRBJ2-3, is EAEVAQSPRYKITEKSQAVAFWCDPISGHATLYWYRQILGQGPELLVQFQDESVVDDSQLPKDRFSAERLKGVDSTLKIQPAELGDSAMYLCASSFTPGLAGADTQYFGPGTRLTVL.

This clonotype showed up many times. V usage is TRBV7-9 and J usage is TRBJ2-5; D is perhaps TRBD1 or TRBD2 (5 bases each). V was clipped by 4 bases and J by 5 bases, with 17 bases between them. Germline CDR1 reads SEHNR; CDR2 reads FQNEAQ (reference sequence). CDR3 length: 15 residues. The CDR3 nucleotides are TGTGCCAGCAGCTCCCCCGGGACGCCCCAGGAGACCCAGTACTTC. Protein product: CASSSPGTPQETQYF.

This clonotype was recorded many times. The V call is TRBV28, the J call TRBJ1-6; D is possibly TRBD1 (5 bases). This CDR3 is 13 amino acids long. Germline V CDR1 and CDR2: MDHEN, SYDVKM. The V gene lost 2 bases and the J gene lost 14 bases, with 13 bases spanning the gap. This CDR3 is CASSLRGSRSLHF. The DNA for the CDR3 is TGTGCCAGCAGTTTAAGGGGCAGCCGATCCCTCCACTTT.

The chain couples TRBV30 to TRBJ2-2, with TRBD2 matching over 10 bases. With 0 bases clipped from V and 5 bases from J, the junction kept 9 bases outside the gene matches. The CDR3 has 17 amino acids. CDR1 and CDR2 (germline): GTSNPN, SVGIG (reference sequence). For the CDR3, the DNA is TGTGCCTGGAGTGTACGTCTTCTAGCGGGAGTTACCGGGGAGCTGTTTTTT. Its protein is CAWSVRLLAGVTGELFF.

Ten or more counts support this clonotype. CDR3 region: CSAIPGIGYTF. CDR3 DNA: TGCAGTGCCATCCCGGGAATCGGCTACACCTTC. The chain recombines TRBV20-1 with TRBJ1-2; D is ambiguous. CDR3 length: 11 residues. Germline V gene lookup returns CDR1 DFQATT and CDR2 SNEGSKA (reference sequence). Trimming removed 6 bases at V and 8 bases at J, with 13 bases between.

This clonotype occurred many times. V is TRBV24-1 and J is TRBJ2-1; 12 bases line up with TRBD2. V dropped 5 bases and J dropped 9; count of bases not matched to a gene: 7. The CDR3 extends over 15 amino acids. The germline V gene has CDR1 KGHDR and CDR2 SFDVKD. DNA for the CDR3: TGTGCCACCAGTGTGGCTAGCGGGAGGGCCTCTGAGCAGTTCTTC. Translation: CATSVASGRASEQFF.

In nucleotides, the CDR3 is TGTGCCACCAGTGTTGAGGGTGCCTACGAGCAGTACTTC. Its translation is CATSVEGAYEQYF. The rearrangement joins TRBV24-1 to TRBJ2-7; D is perhaps TRBD2 (5 bases). CDR1 is KGHDR, CDR2 SFDVKD, per germline. Trimming shortened V by 5 bases and J by 2 bases, and 9 bases separated the two germline ends. This CDR3 region has 13 residues.

The chain has TRBV7-2 and TRBJ2-1; 8 bases fit TRBD2. This CDR3 comprises 18 residues. With 2 bases clipped from V and 5 bases from J, the junction kept 14 bases outside the gene matches. The germline V gene has CDR1 SGHTA and CDR2 FQGNSA. The CDR3 protein is CASSLTLLGLAGDNEQFF. As DNA, the CDR3 is TGTGCCAGCAGCTTAACCCTTTTAGGGCTAGCGGGCGACAATGAGCAGTTCTTC.

There are a few counts of this clonotype. The chain carries TRBV6-2 or TRBV6-3 and TRBJ1-2; 9 nucleotides agree with TRBD1. Trimming cost V 6 bases and J 7 bases; bases outside gene matches: 12. The germline CDR1 and CDR2 sequences are MNHEY and SVGEGT. CDR3 length: 15 residues. CDR3 DNA: TGTGCCAGCAGACTCATCCCCGGGACAGGGCTTGGCTACACCTTC. Protein: CASRLIPGTGLGYTF.

This clonotype came up a few times. This chain links TRBV5-1 with TRBJ2-7; D is uncertain. Trimming stripped 0 bases from V and 7 bases from J, with 17 bases between. Germline V gene lookup returns CDR1 SGHRS and CDR2 YFSETQ. The CDR3 consists of 15 residues. In DNA, the CDR3 is TGCGCCAGCAGCTTGGTGGGCGGAACCCCATCGGAGCAGTACTTC. This encodes CASSLVGGTPSEQYF.

This clonotype was seen only a few times. The chain carries TRBV5-1 and TRBJ2-1; D remains unclear. This CDR3 has 13 residues. CDR1 is SGHRS and CDR2 is YFSETQ in the germline V gene. The germline V and J ends were trimmed by 4 bases and 5 bases, with 10 bases remaining between them. Written as DNA, the CDR3 is TGCGCCAGCAGCGGGTGGGGAAACAATGAGCAGTTCTTC. It yields the protein CASSGWGNNEQFF.

The chain links TRBV6-1 to TRBJ2-3; 8 bases match TRBD2. V was pared by 6 bases and J by 0 bases, with 8 bases of the junction left unmatched. The CDR3 length is 16 residues. Germline assignment: CDR1 MNHNS and CDR2 SASEGT. In DNA form, the CDR3 reads TGTGCCAGCAGGGCCGCAGCGGGGGCTAGCACAGATACGCAGTATTTT. This sequence encodes CASRAAAGASTDTQYF.

This clonotype showed up many times. The gene calls are TRBV7-3 and TRBJ1-2; a possible D gene is TRBD1 (5 bases). V was trimmed by 5 bases and J by 3 bases, leaving 16 bases between them. The CDR3 consists of 15 residues. CDR1 and CDR2 (germline): SGHTA, FQGTGA. CDR3 in amino acids: CASSPAQGADYGYTF. CDR3 bases: TGTGCCAGCAGCCCGGCCCAGGGAGCTGACTATGGCTACACCTTC.

This clonotype was detected many times. The rearrangement links TRBV7-9 to TRBJ1-3, with a possible D match to TRBD1 (5 bases). Germline V gene lookup returns CDR1 SEHNR and CDR2 FQNEAQ (reference sequence). The V gene lost 1 base and the J gene lost 2 bases, with 6 bases spanning the gap. The CDR3 spans 14 residues. The CDR3 DNA follows: TGTGCCAGCAGCTTAGGGGGGACTGGAAACACCATATATTTT. Its translation: CASSLGGTGNTIYF.

The sample holds many counts of this clonotype. The chain employs TRBV11-2 and TRBJ1-5, with unresolved D. The germline V gene encodes CDR1 SGHAT and CDR2 FQNNGV. The CDR3 sequence is 12 residues long. Between the trimmed V and J ends, which lost 5 bases and 9 bases, there was a span of 11 bases. This CDR3 is CASSPGRGPQHF. CDR3 bases: TGTGCCAGCAGCCCAGGACGCGGGCCCCAGCATTTT.

There are a few counts of this clonotype. The genes are TRBV20-1 and TRBJ1-1, with 8 positions matching TRBD1. The V gene end was trimmed by 6 bases and the J gene end by 4 bases; junction bases not matched to a gene: 10. Per the germline V gene, CDR1 is DFQATT and CDR2 is SNEGSKA (reference sequence). The CDR3 contains 14 residues. DNA for the CDR3: TGCAGTGCCCAACCGACAGGGGTGAGCACTGAAGCTTTCTTT. Protein product: CSAQPTGVSTEAFF.

The chain employs TRBV12-3 or TRBV12-4 and TRBJ1-2; D is undetermined. CDR3 length: 13 amino acids. Trimming took off 6 bases at V and 8 bases at J, with 16 bases between the two ends. The chain's CDR3 is CASSRVPREGYTF. As DNA, the CDR3 is TGTGCCAGCAGCAGAGTCCCGAGGGAGGGCTACACCTTC.

There are many counts of this clonotype. CDR3 bases: TGTGCCAGCAGCCGGAACGGGGTGTCTAGCAATCAGCCCCAGCATTTT. This gives the protein CASSRNGVSSNQPQHF. This chain uses TRBV6-5 with TRBJ1-5; no clear D gene. Trimming removed 6 bases at V and 0 bases at J, with 15 bases between. Germline V gives CDR1 MNHEY, CDR2 SVGAGI. The CDR3 has 16 residues.

This clonotype has only a few counts. This rearrangement joins TRBV20-1 to TRBJ2-7; TRBD2 is a possible D gene (6 bases). The CDR3 spans 13 residues. V was trimmed by 5 bases and J by 7 bases, leaving 18 bases between them. Germline V CDR1 and CDR2: DFQATT, SNEGSKA (reference sequence). The CDR3 region is CSARGPGVVEQYF. CDR3 coding DNA: TGCAGTGCTCGCGGGCCGGGAGTGGTAGAGCAGTACTTC.

This clonotype was counted many times. The chain uses TRBV6-6 and TRBJ1-1; no firm D call. The V gene's germline CDR1 is MNHNY and CDR2 SVGAGI (reference sequence). The CDR3 length is 14 residues. V lost 6 bases and J 4 bases, leaving 15 bases between the germline ends. In DNA form, the CDR3 reads TGTGCCAGCAGAGCGGGCCATCTGGCCACTGAAGCTTTCTTT. This sequence encodes CASRAGHLATEAFF.

As concerns this clonotype: An end of the junction does not agree with germline; a read error may underlie this. V is TRBV7-7 and J is TRBJ2-1; either TRBD1 or TRBD2 may fit D (5 bases each). CDR1 SSHAT and CDR2 FNYEAQ come from the germline V gene (reference sequence). The CDR3 runs 14 residues. The CDR3 is CASSLAPGFNEQFF. DNA of the CDR3: TGTGCTAGCAGCTTAGCGCCAGGGTTCAATGAGCAGTTCTTC. Combining the CDR3 with reference TRBV7-7 and TRBJ2-1 gives the whole variable domain GAGVSQSPRYKVTKRGQDVTLRCDPISSHATLYWYQQALGQGPEFLTYFNYEAQPDKSGLPSDRFSAERPEGSISTLTIQRTEQRDSAMYRCASSLAPGFNEQFFGPGTRLTVL.

At least ten counts were recorded for this clonotype. This chain uses TRBV25-1 with TRBJ1-4; D possibly corresponds to TRBD1 (6 bases). This CDR3 is 14 amino acids long. Trimming took off 6 bases at V and 8 bases at J, with 16 bases between the two ends. CDR1 is MGHDK, CDR2 SYGVNS, per germline. As DNA, the CDR3 is TGTGCCAGCAGCCCCATTGGGGGCTGGGAAAAACTGTTTTTT. Its translation: CASSPIGGWEKLFF.

This clonotype was observed at least ten times. V usage is TRBV9 and J usage is TRBJ2-3; 7 positions match TRBD2. Trimming took 3 bases from V and 4 from J; bases not matched to a gene: 14. Germline-derived CDR1 and CDR2 are SGDLS and YYNGEE. This CDR3 has 17 amino acids. The CDR3 DNA sequence: TGTGCCAGCAGCGGGCGGGGAAGCGGGAATGATGCAGATACGCAGTATTTT. It yields the protein CASSGRGSGNDADTQYF.

The rearrangement links TRBV18 to TRBJ1-6; 8 bases are a match to TRBD1. Germline trimming cut 3 bases from V and 4 bases from J; bases unmatched to any gene: 8. CDR1 is KGHSH and CDR2 is LQKENI in the germline V gene. The CDR3 length is 17 residues. For the CDR3, the DNA is TGTGCCAGCTCACCCTTTTCAGGGGGCGCGTATAATTCACCCCTCCACTTT. Translated: CASSPFSGGAYNSPLHF. Based on the CDR3 plus reference TRBV18 and TRBJ1-6, the full variable domain is NAGVMQNPRHLVRRRGQEARLRCSPMKGHSHVYWYRQLPEEGLKFMVYLQKENIIDESGMPKERFSAEFPKEGPSILRIQQVVRGDSAAYFCASSPFSGGAYNSPLHFGNGTRLTVT.